This TCR beta chain was recorded in a study of T cell repertoires in cytomegalovirus infection. Overall study context: Both CMV infection and a matching HLA type were indicated by public TCR beta signatures.

Study findings and constraints: It was HLA-C-restricted CMV-specific TCR beta clonotypes that dominated the response ex vivo. Of the TCR beta families, the public ones yielded a cumulative frequency that identified carriers of CMV plus the relevant HLA.

From the reads, TCRdb called clonotypes with MiXCR, one entry per CDR3 protein. Found here are more than 85,000 distinct CDR3 sequences, about 15% of them singletons; the top ten hold approximately 7.9%. V lost 5 bases and J lost 5; bases outside the gene matches: 8. Germline V gives CDR1 SGHTA, CDR2 FQGNSA. CDR3 length: 15 amino acids. This clonotype occurred many times. No antigen is known for it. Input material: PBMCs. The chain carries TRBV7-2 and TRBJ1-5; 8 bases line up with TRBD1. This receptor was obtained from a human donor in good health (CMV status not recorded). Some clones in this sample may be carry-over from other donors' samples. As DNA, the CDR3 is TGTGCCAGCAGCATCGCCGGGACAGGATATCAGCCCCAGCATTTT. This encodes CASSIAGTGYQPQHF.